This T cell receptor beta chain was sequenced for a study of T cell responses to AZD1222 COVID-19 vaccine. Findings and limits, study-wide: As reported, nearly half of all spike-specific TCRs target variant regions that are unmutated. Females outnumbered males among donors, who were mostly white British; clonal diversity was possibly underestimated. Among those given AZD1222, only six were seropositive at baseline.

Here immunoSEQ multiplex PCR was the method, and the copy in TCRdb shows in-frame clones only, minus some. The table shows approximately 88,000 clones, with about 90% occurring only once. As for this clone: Its antigen is still unknown.

The clonotype comes from an adult in good health. Sequenced material: peripheral blood, taken on day 0 of AZD1222 vaccination.

DNA of the CDR3: TGTGCCAGCAGTTACGGGGGTCCAAAAGACGAGCAGTACTTC. This translates into CASSYGGPKDEQYF. V usage is TRBV6-5 and J usage is TRBJ2-7, with D tentatively TRBD1 or TRBD2 (5 bases each). The V gene's germline CDR1 is MNHEY and CDR2 SVGAGI. This CDR3 has 14 amino acids. Trimming cost V 2 bases and J 5 bases, with 13 bases left between them.